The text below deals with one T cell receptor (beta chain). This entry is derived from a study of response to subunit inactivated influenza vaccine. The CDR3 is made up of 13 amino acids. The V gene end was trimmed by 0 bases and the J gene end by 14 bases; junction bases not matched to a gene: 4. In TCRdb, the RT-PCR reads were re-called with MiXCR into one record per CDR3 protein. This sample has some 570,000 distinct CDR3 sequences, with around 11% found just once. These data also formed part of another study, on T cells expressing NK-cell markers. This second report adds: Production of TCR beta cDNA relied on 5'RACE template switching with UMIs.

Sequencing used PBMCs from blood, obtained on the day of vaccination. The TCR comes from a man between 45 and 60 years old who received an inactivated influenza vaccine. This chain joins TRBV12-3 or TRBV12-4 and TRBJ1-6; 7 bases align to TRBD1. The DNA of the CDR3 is TGTGCCAGCAGTTTAGCGTTGCAGGGGGCCCTCCACTTT. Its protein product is CASSLALQGALHF.